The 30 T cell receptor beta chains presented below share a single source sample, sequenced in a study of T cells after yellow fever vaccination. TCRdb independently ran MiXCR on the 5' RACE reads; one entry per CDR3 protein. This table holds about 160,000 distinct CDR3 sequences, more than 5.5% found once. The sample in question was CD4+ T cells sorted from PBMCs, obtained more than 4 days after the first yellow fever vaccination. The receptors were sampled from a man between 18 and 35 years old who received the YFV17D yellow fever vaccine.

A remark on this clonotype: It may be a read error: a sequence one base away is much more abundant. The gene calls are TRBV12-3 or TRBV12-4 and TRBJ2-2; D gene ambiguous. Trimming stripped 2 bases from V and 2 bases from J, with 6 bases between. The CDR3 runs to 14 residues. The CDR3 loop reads CASSLLPNTGELFF. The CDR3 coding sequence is TGTGCCAGCAGTTTACTACCTAACACCGGGGAGCTGTTTTTT.

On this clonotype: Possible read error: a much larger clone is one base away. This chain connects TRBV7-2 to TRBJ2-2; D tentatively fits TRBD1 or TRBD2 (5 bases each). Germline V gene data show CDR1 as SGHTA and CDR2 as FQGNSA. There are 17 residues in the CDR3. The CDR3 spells CAISAFLGVGEAGELFF. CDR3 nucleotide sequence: TGTGCCATCAGCGCATTTCTAGGGGTGGGAGAAGCCGGGGAGCTGTTTTTT.

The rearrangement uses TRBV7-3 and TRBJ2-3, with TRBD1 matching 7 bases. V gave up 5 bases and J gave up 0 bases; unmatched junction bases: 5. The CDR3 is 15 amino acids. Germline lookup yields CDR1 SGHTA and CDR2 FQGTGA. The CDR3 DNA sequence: TGTGCCAGCAGCACCGACAGGGATAGCACAGATACGCAGTATTTT. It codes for CASSTDRDSTDTQYF. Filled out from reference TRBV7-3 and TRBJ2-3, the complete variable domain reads GAGVSQTPSNKVTEKGKYVELRCDPISGHTALYWYRQSLGQGPEFLIYFQGTGAADDSGLPNDRFFAVRPEGSVSTLKIQRTERGDSAVYLCASSTDRDSTDTQYFGPGTRLTVL.

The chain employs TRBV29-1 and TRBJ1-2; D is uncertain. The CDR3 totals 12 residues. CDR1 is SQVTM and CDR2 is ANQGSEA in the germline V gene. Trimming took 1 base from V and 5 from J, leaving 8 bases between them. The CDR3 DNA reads TGCAGCGTTGAAGTCTTGGGTTATGGCTACACCTTC. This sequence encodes CSVEVLGYGYTF.

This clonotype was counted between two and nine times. The CDR3 DNA reads as TGCAGTGCTTGGCGGGGGGGCCTCTACAATGAGCAGTTCTTC. Translating gives CSAWRGGLYNEQFF. The chain carries TRBV20-1 and TRBJ2-1; 9 positions match TRBD2. The V gene end was trimmed by 5 bases and the J gene end by 3 bases; junction bases not matched to a gene: 5. The CDR3 is made up of 14 amino acids. Germline V gene lookup returns CDR1 DFQATT and CDR2 SNEGSKA (reference sequence).

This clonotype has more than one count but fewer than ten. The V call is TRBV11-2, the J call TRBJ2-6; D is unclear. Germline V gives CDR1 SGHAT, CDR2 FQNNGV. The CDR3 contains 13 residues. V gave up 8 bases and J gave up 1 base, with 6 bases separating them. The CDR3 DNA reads TGTGCCAGCGTGTTTTCTGGGGCCAACGTCCTGACTTTC. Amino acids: CASVFSGANVLTF.

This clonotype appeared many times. The CDR3 DNA is TGTGCCAGCAGCTTCGGCGGGAACTCTGGGGCCAACGTCCTGACTTTC. Its translation: CASSFGGNSGANVLTF. V usage is TRBV11-1 and J usage is TRBJ2-6, with D tentatively TRBD2 (6 bases). Germline V gene sequence: CDR1 SGHAT, CDR2 FQDESV (reference sequence). The CDR3 runs to 16 residues. V shed 3 bases and J shed 0 bases, with 9 bases lying between them. The variable domain in full, completed from reference TRBV11-1 and TRBJ2-6, reads EAEVAQSPRYKITEKSQAVAFWCDPISGHATLYWYRQILGQGPELLVQFQDESVVDDSQLPKDRFSAERLKGVDSTLKIQPAELGDSAMYLCASSFGGNSGANVLTFGAGSRLTVL.

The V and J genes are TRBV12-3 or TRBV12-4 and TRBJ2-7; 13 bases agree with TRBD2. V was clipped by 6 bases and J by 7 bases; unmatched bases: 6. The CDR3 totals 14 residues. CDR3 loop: CASSGTSGTGEQYF. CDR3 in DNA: TGTGCCAGCAGCGGGACTAGCGGGACGGGTGAGCAGTACTTC.

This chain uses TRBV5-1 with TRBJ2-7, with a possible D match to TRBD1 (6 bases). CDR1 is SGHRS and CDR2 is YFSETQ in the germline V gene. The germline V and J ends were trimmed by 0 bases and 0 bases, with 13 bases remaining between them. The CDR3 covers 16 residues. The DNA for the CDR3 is TGCGCCAGCAGCTTGGCGGTGGGGGCTGGCTCCTACGAGCAGTACGTC. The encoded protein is CASSLAVGAGSYEQYV.

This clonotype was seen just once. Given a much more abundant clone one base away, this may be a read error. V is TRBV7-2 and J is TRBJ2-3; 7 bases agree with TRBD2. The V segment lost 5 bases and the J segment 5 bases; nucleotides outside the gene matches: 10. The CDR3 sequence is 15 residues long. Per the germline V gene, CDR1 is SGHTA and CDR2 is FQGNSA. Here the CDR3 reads CASSLVTGGRDTQYF. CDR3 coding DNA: TGTGCCAGCAGCCTTGTTACGGGGGGAAGAGATACGCAGTATTTT.

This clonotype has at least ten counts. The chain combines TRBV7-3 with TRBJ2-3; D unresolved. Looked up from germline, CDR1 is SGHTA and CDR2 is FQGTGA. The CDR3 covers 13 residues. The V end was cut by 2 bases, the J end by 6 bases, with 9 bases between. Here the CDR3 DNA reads TGTGCCAGCAGCTTATATCGAGACGATACGCAGTATTTT. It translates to CASSLYRDDTQYF.

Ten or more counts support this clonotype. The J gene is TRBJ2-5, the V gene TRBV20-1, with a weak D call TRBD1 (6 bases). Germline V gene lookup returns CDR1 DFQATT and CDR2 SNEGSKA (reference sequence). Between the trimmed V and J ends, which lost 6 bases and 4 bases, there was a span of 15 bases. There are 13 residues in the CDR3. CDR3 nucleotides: TGCAGTGCGCCGACCGTGGGGGCAGAGACCCAGTACTTC. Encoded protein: CSAPTVGAETQYF.

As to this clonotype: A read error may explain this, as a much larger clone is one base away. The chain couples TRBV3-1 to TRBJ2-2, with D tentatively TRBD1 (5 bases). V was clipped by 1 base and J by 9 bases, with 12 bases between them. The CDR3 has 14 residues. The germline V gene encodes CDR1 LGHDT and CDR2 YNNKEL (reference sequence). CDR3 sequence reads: CASSQASRARELFF. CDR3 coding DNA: TGTGCCAGCAGCCAAGCATCCAGGGCCCGGGAGCTGTTTTTT.

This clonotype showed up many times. The DNA for the CDR3 is TGTGCCAGCAGCTTAGCGGGGCTGACGGATACGCAGTATTTT. Protein product: CASSLAGLTDTQYF. V is TRBV7-9 and J is TRBJ2-3; weak D call: TRBD1 (5 bases). The V end was cut by 0 bases, the J end by 6 bases, with 10 bases between. Germline assignment: CDR1 SEHNR and CDR2 FQNEAQ (reference sequence). This CDR3 comprises 14 residues.

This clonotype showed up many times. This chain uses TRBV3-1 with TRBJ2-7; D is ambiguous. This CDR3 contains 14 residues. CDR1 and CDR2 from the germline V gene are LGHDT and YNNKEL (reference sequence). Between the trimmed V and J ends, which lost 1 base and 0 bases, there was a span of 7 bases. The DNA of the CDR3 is TGTGCCAGCAGCCAAGTTCCGGCCTCCTACGAGCAGTACTTC. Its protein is CASSQVPASYEQYF.

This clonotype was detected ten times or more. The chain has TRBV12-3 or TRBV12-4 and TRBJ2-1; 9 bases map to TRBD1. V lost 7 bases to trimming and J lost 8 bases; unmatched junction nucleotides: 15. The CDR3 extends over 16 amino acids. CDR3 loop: CASKILPGQGEDEQFF. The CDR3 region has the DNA TGTGCCAGCAAAATACTACCGGGACAGGGTGAGGATGAGCAGTTCTTC.

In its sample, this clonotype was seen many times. This CDR3 reads CSATDGAGRYTF. The CDR3, as DNA: TGCAGTGCTACGGATGGGGCAGGGCGCTACACCTTC. The chain combines TRBV20-1 with TRBJ1-2, with D possibly matching TRBD1 (5 bases). This CDR3 has 12 amino acids. Germline V gene lookup returns CDR1 DFQATT and CDR2 SNEGSKA (reference sequence). Trimming removed 4 bases at V and 9 bases at J, with 15 bases between.

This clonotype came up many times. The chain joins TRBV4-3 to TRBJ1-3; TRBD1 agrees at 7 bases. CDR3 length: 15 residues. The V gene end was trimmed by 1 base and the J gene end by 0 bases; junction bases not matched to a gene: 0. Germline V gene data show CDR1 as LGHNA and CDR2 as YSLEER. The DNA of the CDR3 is TGCGCCAGCAGCCAAGGGGACAGCTCTGGAAACACCATATATTTT. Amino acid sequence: CASSQGDSSGNTIYF.

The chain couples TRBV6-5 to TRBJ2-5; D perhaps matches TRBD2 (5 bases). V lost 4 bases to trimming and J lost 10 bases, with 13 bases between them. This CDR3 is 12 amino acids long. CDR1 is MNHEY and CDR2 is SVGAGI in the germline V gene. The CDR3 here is CASSSRRGFQYF. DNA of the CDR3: TGTGCCAGCAGTTCACGTCGGGGTTTCCAGTACTTC.

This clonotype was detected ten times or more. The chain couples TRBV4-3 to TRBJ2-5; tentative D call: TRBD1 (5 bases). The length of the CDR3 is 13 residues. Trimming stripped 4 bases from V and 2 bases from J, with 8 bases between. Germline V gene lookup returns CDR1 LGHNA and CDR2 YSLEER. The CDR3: CASSRQLQETQYF. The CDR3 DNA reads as TGCGCCAGCAGCCGACAGTTACAAGAGACCCAGTACTTC.

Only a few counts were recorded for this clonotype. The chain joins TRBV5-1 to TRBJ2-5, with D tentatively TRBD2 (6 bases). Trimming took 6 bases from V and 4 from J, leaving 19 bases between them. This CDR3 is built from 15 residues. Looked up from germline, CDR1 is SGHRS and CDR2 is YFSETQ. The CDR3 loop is CASTYSLGGRETQYF. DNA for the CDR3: TGCGCCAGCACCTACTCATTAGGAGGGCGAGAGACCCAGTACTTC.

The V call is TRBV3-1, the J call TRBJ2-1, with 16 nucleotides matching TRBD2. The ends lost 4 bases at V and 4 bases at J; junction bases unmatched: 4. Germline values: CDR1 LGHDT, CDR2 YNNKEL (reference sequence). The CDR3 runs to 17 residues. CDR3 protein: CASSRAGLAGGYNEQFF. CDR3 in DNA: TGTGCCAGCAGCCGAGCGGGACTAGCGGGGGGGTACAATGAGCAGTTCTTC.

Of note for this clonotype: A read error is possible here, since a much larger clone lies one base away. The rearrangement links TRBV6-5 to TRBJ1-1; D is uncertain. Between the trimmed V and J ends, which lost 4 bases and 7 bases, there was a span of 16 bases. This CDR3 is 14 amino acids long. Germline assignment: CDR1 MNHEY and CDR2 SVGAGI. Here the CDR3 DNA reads TGTGCCAGCAGTTCAGACAATGGGGTGATTGAAGCTTTCTTT. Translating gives CASSSDNGVIEAFF.

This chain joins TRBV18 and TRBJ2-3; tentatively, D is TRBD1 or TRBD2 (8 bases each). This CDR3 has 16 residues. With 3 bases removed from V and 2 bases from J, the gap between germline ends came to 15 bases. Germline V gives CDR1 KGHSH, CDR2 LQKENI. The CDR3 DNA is TGTGCCAGCTCACCGGCGGGGGGACAGGACACAGATACGCAGTATTTT. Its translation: CASSPAGGQDTDTQYF. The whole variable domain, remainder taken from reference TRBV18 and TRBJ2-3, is NAGVMQNPRHLVRRRGQEARLRCSPMKGHSHVYWYRQLPEEGLKFMVYLQKENIIDESGMPKERFSAEFPKEGPSILRIQQVVRGDSAAYFCASSPAGGQDTDTQYFGPGTRLTVL.

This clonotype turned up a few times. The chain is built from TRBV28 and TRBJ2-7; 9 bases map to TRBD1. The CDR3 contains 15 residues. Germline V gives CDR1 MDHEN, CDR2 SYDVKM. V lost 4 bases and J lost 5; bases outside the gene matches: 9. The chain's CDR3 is CASSSGGQGLNEQYV. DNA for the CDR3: TGTGCCAGCAGTTCGGGGGGACAGGGACTCAACGAGCAGTACGTC.

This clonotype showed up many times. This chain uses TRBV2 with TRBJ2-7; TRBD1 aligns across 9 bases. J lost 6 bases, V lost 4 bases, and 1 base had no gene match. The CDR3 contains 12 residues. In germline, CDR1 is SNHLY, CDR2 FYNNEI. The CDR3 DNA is TGTGCCAGCAGTGCGGACAGGGGCGAGCAGTACGTC. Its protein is CASSADRGEQYV.

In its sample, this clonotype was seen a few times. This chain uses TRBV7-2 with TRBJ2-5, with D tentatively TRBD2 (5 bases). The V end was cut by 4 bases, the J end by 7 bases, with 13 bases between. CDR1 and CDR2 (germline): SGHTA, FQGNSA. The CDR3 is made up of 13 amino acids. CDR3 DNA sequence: TGTGCCAGCAGCTATAGCGAGAGTGGGACCCAGTACTTC. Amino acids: CASSYSESGTQYF.

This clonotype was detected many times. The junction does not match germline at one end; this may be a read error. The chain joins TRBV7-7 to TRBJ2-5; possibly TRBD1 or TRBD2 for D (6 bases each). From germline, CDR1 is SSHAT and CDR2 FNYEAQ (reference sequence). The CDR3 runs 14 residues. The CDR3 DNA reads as TGTGCTAGCAGCTCGGGATCCGGGGGCGAGACCCAGTACTTC. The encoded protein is CASSSGSGGETQYF.

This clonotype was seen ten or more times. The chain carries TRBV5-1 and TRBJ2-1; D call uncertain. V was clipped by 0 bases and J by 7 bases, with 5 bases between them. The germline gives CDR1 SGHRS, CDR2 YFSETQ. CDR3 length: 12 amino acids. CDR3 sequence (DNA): TGCGCCAGCAGCTTGGGTCGGAATGAGCAGTTCTTC. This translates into CASSLGRNEQFF.

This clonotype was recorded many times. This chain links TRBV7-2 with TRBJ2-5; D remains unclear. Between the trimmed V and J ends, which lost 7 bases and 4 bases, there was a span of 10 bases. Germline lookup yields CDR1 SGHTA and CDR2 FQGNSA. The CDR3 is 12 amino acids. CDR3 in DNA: TGTGCCAGCACCCCCTGGCTAGAGACCCAGTACTTC. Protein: CASTPWLETQYF.